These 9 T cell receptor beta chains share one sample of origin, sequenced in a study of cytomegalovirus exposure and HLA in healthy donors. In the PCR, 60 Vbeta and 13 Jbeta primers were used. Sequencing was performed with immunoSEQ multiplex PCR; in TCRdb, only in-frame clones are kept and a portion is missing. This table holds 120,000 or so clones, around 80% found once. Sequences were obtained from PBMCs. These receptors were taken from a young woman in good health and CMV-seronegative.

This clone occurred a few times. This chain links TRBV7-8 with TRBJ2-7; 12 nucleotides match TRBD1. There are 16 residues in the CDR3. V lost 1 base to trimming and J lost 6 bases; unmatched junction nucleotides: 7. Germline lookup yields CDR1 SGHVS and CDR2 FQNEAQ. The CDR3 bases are TGTGCCAGCAGCTTAGTATGGGGGGGACAGGGGGCCGAGCAGTACTTC. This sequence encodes CASSLVWGGQGAEQYF.

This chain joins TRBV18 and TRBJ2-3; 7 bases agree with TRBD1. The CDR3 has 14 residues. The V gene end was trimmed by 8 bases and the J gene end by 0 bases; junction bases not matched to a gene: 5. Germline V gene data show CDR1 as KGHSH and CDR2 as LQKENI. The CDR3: CASARDSSTDTQYF. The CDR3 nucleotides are TGTGCCAGCGCTAGGGACAGCAGCACAGATACGCAGTATTTT.

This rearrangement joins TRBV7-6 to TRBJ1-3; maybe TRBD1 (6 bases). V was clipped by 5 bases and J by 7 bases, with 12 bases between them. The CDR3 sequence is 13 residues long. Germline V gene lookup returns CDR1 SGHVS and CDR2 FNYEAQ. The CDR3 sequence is CASSTTQGNTIYF. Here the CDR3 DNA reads TGTGCCAGCAGCACCACGCAGGGGAACACCATATATTTT.

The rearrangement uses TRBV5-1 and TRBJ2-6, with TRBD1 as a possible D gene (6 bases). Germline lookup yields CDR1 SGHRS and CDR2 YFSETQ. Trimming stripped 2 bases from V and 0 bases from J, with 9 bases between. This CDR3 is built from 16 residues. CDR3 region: CASSFGTSSGANVLTF. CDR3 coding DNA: TGCGCCAGCAGCTTCGGGACATCCTCTGGGGCCAACGTCCTGACTTTC. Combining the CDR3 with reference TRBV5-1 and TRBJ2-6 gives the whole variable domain KAGVTQTPRYLIKTRGQQVTLSCSPISGHRSVSWYQQTPGQGLQFLFEYFSETQRNKGNFPGRFSGRQFSNSRSEMNVSTLELGDSALYLCASSFGTSSGANVLTFGAGSRLTVL.

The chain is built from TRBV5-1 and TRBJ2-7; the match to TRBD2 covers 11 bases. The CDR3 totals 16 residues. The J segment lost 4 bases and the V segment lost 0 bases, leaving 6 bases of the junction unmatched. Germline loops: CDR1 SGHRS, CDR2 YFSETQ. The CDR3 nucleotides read TGCGCCAGCAGCTTGGTGGGACTAGCGGCAGGTTACGAGCAGTACTTC. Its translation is CASSLVGLAAGYEQYF.

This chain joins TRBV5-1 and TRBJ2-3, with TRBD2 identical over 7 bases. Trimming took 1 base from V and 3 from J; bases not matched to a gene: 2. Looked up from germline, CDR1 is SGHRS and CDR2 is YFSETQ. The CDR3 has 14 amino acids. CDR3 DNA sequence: TGCGCCAGCAGCTTGACAGCGGGGACAGATACGCAGTATTTT. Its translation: CASSLTAGTDTQYF.

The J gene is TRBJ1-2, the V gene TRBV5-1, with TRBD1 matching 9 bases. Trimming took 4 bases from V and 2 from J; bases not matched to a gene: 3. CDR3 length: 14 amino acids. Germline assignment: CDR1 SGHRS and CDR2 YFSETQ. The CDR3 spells CASSPGQGNYGYTF. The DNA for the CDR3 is TGCGCCAGCAGCCCGGGACAGGGAAACTATGGCTACACCTTC.

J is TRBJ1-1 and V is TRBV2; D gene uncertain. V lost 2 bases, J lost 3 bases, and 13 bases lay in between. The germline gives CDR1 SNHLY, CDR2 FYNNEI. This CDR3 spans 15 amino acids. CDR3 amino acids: CASSETRVRDTEAFF. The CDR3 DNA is TGTGCCAGCAGTGAAACTCGGGTGAGGGACACTGAAGCTTTCTTT.

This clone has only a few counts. The DNA for the CDR3 is TGTGCCAGCAGTCCACTAGCGGGAGGGGCAGATACGCAGTATTTT. Translating it yields CASSPLAGGADTQYF. The V and J genes are TRBV6-1 and TRBJ2-3; TRBD2 agrees at 13 bases. The junction had 3 bases not matched to a gene; V was cut back by 5 bases and J by 4 bases. Germline V gene data show CDR1 as MNHNS and CDR2 as SASEGT. The CDR3 is made up of 15 amino acids.